Below are 17 T cell receptor beta chains sequenced from a single sample in a study of blood T cell repertoires in COVID-19. Profiling relied on immunoSEQ multiplex PCR, and the TCRdb table lists in-frame clones only, not all of them. Here the sample spans roughly 160,000 clones, 82% being singletons. The specimen sequenced was PBMCs or T cells enriched from blood (not recorded which). The receptors originated from a man over 45 who had recovered from COVID-19.

The V and J genes are TRBV7-2 and TRBJ1-3; TRBD1 matches 10 bases. V was clipped by 4 bases and J by 4 bases; unmatched bases: 4. Per germline, CDR1 SGHTA and CDR2 FQGNSA. There are 15 residues in the CDR3. This CDR3 reads CASSSRQGAGNTIYF. The DNA for the CDR3 is TGTGCCAGCAGCTCACGACAGGGGGCAGGAAACACCATATATTTT.

The chain couples TRBV3-1 (or the pseudogene TRBV3-2) to TRBJ1-4; 11 bases are shared with TRBD1. Germline trimming cut 4 bases from V and 8 bases from J; bases unmatched to any gene: 6. Germline assignment: CDR1 LGHDT and CDR2 YNNKEL (reference sequence). The CDR3 consists of 15 residues. CDR3 sequence (DNA): TGTGCCAGCAGCCCCGGACAGGGGGCGGGAGAAAAACTGTTTTTT. Protein product: CASSPGQGAGEKLFF.

The V and J genes are TRBV6-4 and TRBJ1-6; perhaps TRBD1 as D (5 bases). Germline loops: CDR1 MRHNA, CDR2 SNTAGT. V was pared by 9 bases and J by 16 bases, with 16 bases between. The CDR3 runs 11 residues. This CDR3 is CARTGSESLHF. The CDR3 coding sequence is TGTGCCAGAACAGGTTCTGAGAGTCTCCACTTT.

This chain links TRBV4-2 with TRBJ1-6; D not certain. Between the trimmed V and J ends, which lost 2 bases and 6 bases, there was a span of 14 bases. The CDR3 covers 16 residues. Germline V gene lookup returns CDR1 LGHNA and CDR2 YNFKEQ. The DNA for the CDR3 is TGTGCCAGCAGCCAAAGTGAGACACCGGCTAATTCACCCCTCCACTTT. It translates to CASSQSETPANSPLHF.

The chain recombines TRBV15 with TRBJ1-1, with D possibly TRBD1 on 5 matching bases. Germline V gives CDR1 LNHNV, CDR2 YYDKDF (reference sequence). The CDR3 is 12 residues long. The ends were cut back, 6 bases at V and 4 bases at J, with 9 bases in the middle. CDR3 coding DNA: TGTGCCACCAGTTCAGGGATCACTGAAGCTTTCTTT. Amino acids: CATSSGITEAFF.

The table lists this clone with a few counts. The V call is TRBV9, the J call TRBJ1-6; D remains ambiguous. The germline V and J ends were trimmed by 2 bases and 7 bases, with 7 bases remaining between them. The CDR3 contains 13 residues. Germline V gene lookup returns CDR1 SGDLS and CDR2 YYNGEE. The chain's CDR3 is CASSVHENSPLHF. The CDR3 DNA follows: TGTGCCAGCAGCGTCCATGAGAATTCACCCCTCCACTTT.

This chain's CDR3 is CATSSQRNGGQYF. The CDR3 nucleotides read TGTGCCACCAGCAGCCAAAGGAACGGCGGGCAGTACTTC. V usage is TRBV15 and J usage is TRBJ2-7; D ambiguous. V dropped 3 bases and J dropped 9 bases, with 15 bases sitting between them. Germline CDR1 is LNHNV and CDR2 is YYDKDF (reference sequence). The CDR3 is made up of 13 amino acids.

In DNA form, the CDR3 reads TGCAGCGCCCTAGGTTCGGGAAAACTGTTTTTT. Protein: CSALGSGKLFF. V usage is TRBV29-1 and J usage is TRBJ1-4; D is unresolved. The germline V gene encodes CDR1 SQVTM and CDR2 ANQGSEA. The CDR3 contains 11 residues. Trimming stripped 7 bases from V and 10 bases from J, with 13 bases between.

This chain joins TRBV5-6 and TRBJ1-5; 8 bases are a match to TRBD1. V was pared by 5 bases and J by 6 bases, with 4 bases of the junction left unmatched. The CDR3 is made up of 13 amino acids. CDR1 SGHDT and CDR2 YYEEEE come from the germline V gene. The CDR3 reads CASSGQGLQPQHF. The CDR3 coding sequence is TGTGCCAGCAGTGGACAGGGTCTTCAGCCCCAGCATTTT.

The V and J genes are TRBV6-5 and TRBJ2-7; the D is unclear. CDR1 and CDR2 (germline): MNHEY, SVGAGI. V was shortened by 6 bases and J by 3 bases, with 9 bases between the two germline ends. This CDR3 is 12 amino acids long. As DNA, the CDR3 is TGTGCCAGCAGCAGACTCTACTACGAGCAGTACTTC. Translation gives CASSRLYYEQYF.

The chain couples TRBV7-9 to TRBJ2-7, with a weak D call TRBD2 (6 bases). Germline V gene sequence: CDR1 SEHNR, CDR2 FQNEAQ (reference sequence). V was cut by 0 bases and J by 4 bases, with 13 bases left in between. This CDR3 has 15 amino acids. The CDR3 is CASSLAGASEYEQYF. The CDR3 DNA follows: TGTGCCAGCAGCTTAGCTGGTGCTAGCGAGTACGAGCAGTACTTC.

The V call is TRBV27, the J call TRBJ1-4, with TRBD1 identical over 8 bases. The germline gives CDR1 MNHEY, CDR2 SMNVEV (reference sequence). J lost 6 bases, V lost 7 bases, and 4 bases had no gene match. There are 13 residues in the CDR3. The CDR3 DNA sequence: TGTGCCAGCACCACAGGGGGATATGAAAAACTGTTTTTT. Protein: CASTTGGYEKLFF.

The chain is built from TRBV6-6 and TRBJ1-1; TRBD1 agrees at 7 bases. The germline V gene encodes CDR1 MNHNY and CDR2 SVGAGI (reference sequence). The CDR3 has 14 residues. The J segment lost 6 bases and the V segment lost 5 bases, leaving 9 bases of the junction unmatched. The CDR3 here is CASSIQGTGPEAFF. The DNA of the CDR3 is TGTGCCAGCAGTATACAGGGGACCGGTCCTGAAGCTTTCTTT.

This chain links TRBV5-4 with TRBJ1-1, with 7 bases fitting TRBD1. This CDR3 has 11 amino acids. CDR1 and CDR2 (germline): SGHNT, YYREEE (reference sequence). J gave up 12 bases and V 4 bases, and 6 bases lay outside the gene matches. The CDR3 DNA is TGTGCCAGCAGCGGCAGGGGGTTTACTTTCTTT. Protein sequence: CASSGRGFTFF.

V and J are TRBV18 and TRBJ2-5; the D gene is possibly TRBD2 (5 bases). The V end was cut by 2 bases, the J end by 0 bases, with 7 bases between. The CDR3 loop spans 14 amino acids. From germline, CDR1 is KGHSH and CDR2 LQKENI. In nucleotides, the CDR3 is TGTGCCAGCTCACCATCGGGAAACCAAGAGACCCAGTACTTC. The encoded protein is CASSPSGNQETQYF.

CDR3: CATRDRFTGELFF. Here the CDR3 DNA reads TGTGCCACCAGGGACAGGTTCACCGGGGAGCTGTTTTTT. The rearrangement links TRBV15 to TRBJ2-2, with 7 bases identical to TRBD1. CDR1 is LNHNV and CDR2 is YYDKDF in the germline V gene (reference sequence). The CDR3 runs 13 residues. The V segment lost 6 bases and the J segment 4 bases; nucleotides outside the gene matches: 2. Filled out from reference TRBV15 and TRBJ2-2, the complete variable domain reads DAMVIQNPRYQVTQFGKPVTLSCSQTLNHNVMYWYQQKSSQAPKLLFHYYDKDFNNEADTPDNFQSRRPNTSFCFLDIRSPGLGDTAMYLCATRDRFTGELFFGEGSRLTVL.

The genes are TRBV5-6 and TRBJ2-7; 7 positions match TRBD2. The CDR3 is made up of 14 amino acids. Trimming cost V 2 bases and J 3 bases; bases outside gene matches: 5. Germline CDR1 and CDR2: SGHDT and YYEEEE. The CDR3 is CASSFGGEVYEQYF. The CDR3 DNA reads as TGTGCCAGCAGCTTTGGGGGGGAAGTCTACGAGCAGTACTTC.